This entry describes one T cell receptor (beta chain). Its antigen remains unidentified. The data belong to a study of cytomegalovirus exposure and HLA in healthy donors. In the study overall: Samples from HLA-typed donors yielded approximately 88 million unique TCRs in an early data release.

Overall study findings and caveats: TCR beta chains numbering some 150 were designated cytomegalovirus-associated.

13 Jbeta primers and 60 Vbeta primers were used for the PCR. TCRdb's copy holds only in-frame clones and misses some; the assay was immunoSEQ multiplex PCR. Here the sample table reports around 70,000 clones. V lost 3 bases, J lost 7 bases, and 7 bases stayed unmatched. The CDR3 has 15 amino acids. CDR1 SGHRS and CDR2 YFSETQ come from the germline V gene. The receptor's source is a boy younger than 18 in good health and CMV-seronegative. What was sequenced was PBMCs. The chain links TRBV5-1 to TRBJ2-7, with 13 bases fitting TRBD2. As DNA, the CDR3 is TGCGCCAGCAGCTCACGACTAGCGGGGGGTAAAGAGCAGTACTTC. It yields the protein CASSSRLAGGKEQYF.